The next 15 T cell receptor beta chains were all read from a single sample in a study of T-cell reconstitution after alpha-beta-depleted transplantation in children. Unique molecular identifiers were used to barcode this TCRbeta library. TCRdb used MiXCR to reprocess the PCR reads, holding one entry per CDR3 protein. The table lists roughly 670,000 distinct CDR3 sequences, around 14% of them singletons, with roughly 0.84% in the top ten. This material consisted of PBMCs, taken before TCRalphabeta/CD19-depleted stem cell transplant. The receptors were gathered from a girl aged 2 to 10 with congenital amegakaryocytic thrombocytopenia, due to receive a stem cell transplant.

The rearrangement joins TRBV28 to TRBJ2-7, with TRBD1 matching over 7 bases. The CDR3 totals 14 residues. In germline, CDR1 is MDHEN, CDR2 SYDVKM. With 5 bases clipped from V and 5 bases from J, the junction kept 9 bases outside the gene matches. In nucleotides, the CDR3 is TGTGCCAGCAGTACGGACAGGACACTGGACGAGCAGTACTTC. Protein sequence: CASSTDRTLDEQYF.

The chain joins TRBV20-1 to TRBJ2-3; the match to TRBD2 covers 10 bases. CDR3 length equals 13 residues. Germline CDR1 and CDR2: DFQATT and SNEGSKA (reference sequence). The CDR3 loop reads CRAGGPGTDTQYF. The CDR3, as DNA: TGCAGAGCGGGAGGGCCAGGTACAGATACGCAGTATTTT.

Worth noting for this clonotype: A much larger clone lies one base from this, so it may be a read error. This chain links TRBV6-1 with TRBJ2-3; D may correspond to TRBD1 or TRBD2 (5 bases each). The germline V gene has CDR1 MNHNS and CDR2 SASEGT. The CDR3 has 16 amino acids. This chain's CDR3 is CASSVIPGRSTDAQYF. The CDR3 DNA is TGTGCCAGCAGTGTCATCCCGGGGCGTAGCACAGATGCGCAGTATTTT.

In this sample, this clonotype turned up a few times. The genes are TRBV12-3 or TRBV12-4 and TRBJ1-4; 7 positions match TRBD1. The junction had 7 bases not matched to a gene; V was cut back by 5 bases and J by 7 bases. The CDR3 covers 14 residues. In nucleotides, the CDR3 is TGTGCCAGCAGTCGCCCCAGGGGGGGTGAAAAACTGTTTTTT. This translates into CASSRPRGGEKLFF.

There are many counts of this clonotype. As DNA, the CDR3 is TGCGCCAGCAGCGGGGGAGCAAGCAACTCTGGAAACACCATATATTTT. It specifies CASSGGASNSGNTIYF. The chain carries TRBV5-1 and TRBJ1-3; the D gene is possibly TRBD1 (5 bases). V dropped 4 bases and J dropped 0 bases, with 14 bases sitting between them. CDR1 is SGHRS, CDR2 YFSETQ, per germline. This CDR3 has 16 residues.

There are many counts of this clonotype. The chain links TRBV20-1 to TRBJ1-5; a weak D match, TRBD1 (6 bases). Between the trimmed V and J ends, which lost 4 bases and 4 bases, there was a span of 11 bases. The germline V gene has CDR1 DFQATT and CDR2 SNEGSKA (reference sequence). This CDR3 contains 13 residues. This chain's CDR3 is CSAIRGANQPQHF. The CDR3 DNA reads as TGCAGTGCTATCCGGGGGGCAAATCAGCCCCAGCATTTT.

The chain employs TRBV20-1 and TRBJ2-1, with 9 bases that match TRBD2. Trimming took 0 bases from V and 8 from J; bases not matched to a gene: 11. CDR1 is DFQATT, CDR2 SNEGSKA, per germline (reference sequence). This CDR3 has 16 residues. The CDR3 DNA reads TGCAGTGCTAGAGACAGGGGCGGGAGGGCCGTACATGAGCAGTTCTTC. Amino acid sequence: CSARDRGGRAVHEQFF.

This clonotype was seen only a few times. The chain joins TRBV7-6 to TRBJ2-3; D assignment may be TRBD1 or TRBD2 (5 bases each). This CDR3 has 17 residues. V lost 5 bases and J lost 1, with 19 bases in between. The germline V gene encodes CDR1 SGHVS and CDR2 FNYEAQ. The CDR3 loop reads CASSPRGRSGRTDTQYF. In DNA, the CDR3 is TGTGCCAGCAGCCCGAGAGGGCGTTCGGGGCGCACAGATACGCAGTATTTT.

This clonotype was seen only a few times. This chain connects TRBV12-3 or TRBV12-4 to TRBJ1-5; D perhaps matches TRBD1 (5 bases). The CDR3 runs 16 residues. Trimming cost V 1 base and J 3 bases, with 13 bases left between them. CDR3 sequence reads: CASSLVAGRDNQPQHF. The CDR3 coding sequence is TGTGCCAGCAGTTTAGTGGCAGGGAGGGACAATCAGCCCCAGCATTTT.

This clonotype was observed many times. V usage is TRBV20-1 and J usage is TRBJ1-1; D may be TRBD1 (5 bases). The germline V and J ends were trimmed by 2 bases and 3 bases, with 22 bases remaining between them. CDR1 and CDR2 from the germline V gene are DFQATT and SNEGSKA (reference sequence). CDR3 size: 17 residues. The CDR3 nucleotides are TGCAGTGCTAGATTTCCAGGGCCGGGTTTGGGGTACACTGAAGCTTTCTTT. Translation: CSARFPGPGLGYTEAFF.

This clonotype was picked up a small number of times. This sequence joins TRBV19 and TRBJ1-5; D unresolved. The CDR3 totals 13 residues. Per germline, CDR1 LNHDA and CDR2 SQIVND (reference sequence). Trimming took off 0 bases at V and 9 bases at J, with 9 bases between the two ends. CDR3 bases: TGTGCCAGTAGTATAGAGGTGGCGGGGCCCCAGCATTTT. Its translation: CASSIEVAGPQHF.

The chain combines TRBV12-3 or TRBV12-4 with TRBJ2-7; 13 bases fit TRBD2. After removal of 5 bases from V and 7 bases from J, the junction contained 14 bases not matched to a gene. The CDR3 has 17 residues. Here the CDR3 DNA reads TGTGCCAGCAGTCGTAGAATAGGACTAGCGGGAGTAGGTGAGCAGTACTTC. It encodes CASSRRIGLAGVGEQYF.

In its sample, this clonotype was seen many times. The V call is TRBV28, the J call TRBJ1-1; weak D call: TRBD1 (5 bases). This CDR3 is built from 13 residues. V was trimmed by 4 bases and J by 11 bases, leaving 17 bases between them. CDR1 is MDHEN and CDR2 is SYDVKM in the germline V gene. This CDR3 reads CASSWRGGLSAFF. CDR3 nucleotide sequence: TGTGCCAGCAGTTGGCGTGGGGGTTTGTCGGCTTTCTTT.

Many counts were recorded for this clonotype. CDR3 sequence (DNA): TGTGCCAGCAGCCCCCTCCCAGGAACGGCCGGGGAGCTGTTTTTT. Amino acid sequence: CASSPLPGTAGELFF. This chain joins TRBV7-2 and TRBJ2-2; D not resolved. V was cut by 5 bases and J by 6 bases, with 16 bases left in between. The CDR3 is made up of 15 amino acids. Germline CDR1 SGHTA, CDR2 FQGNSA.

Note on this clonotype: A much larger clone lies one base from this, so it may be a read error. This sequence joins TRBV9 and TRBJ2-7; no firm D call. CDR3 length: 13 residues. Germline CDR1 is SGDLS and CDR2 is YYNGEE. CDR3 nucleotide sequence: TGTGCCAGCAGCTTCGTGGGTTCTGACGAGCAGTCCTTC. It is translated as CASSFVGSDEQSF.